These 19 T cell receptor beta chains came from one sample sequenced in a study of regulatory T cells in long-lasting Graves disease. Time point: persistent/refractory GD, antithyroid drugs over 5 years with positive TRAb. RNA extracted from PBMCs served as the sequencing template. CDR3-region Arm-PCR and iRepertoire HTBI primers produced the TCR beta libraries. MiXCR, applied by TCRdb to the multiplex PCR reads, yields one record per CDR3 protein. The table records about 290,000 distinct CDR3 sequences, roughly 21% of them present only once. The specimen comprised peripheral blood mononuclear cells (PBMCs), sampled when the disease was refractory, from a patient treated with antithyroid drugs. The receptors originated from a female donor with Graves disease.

Ten or more counts support this clonotype. V and J are TRBV28 and TRBJ1-4, with 7 bases aligning to TRBD1. This CDR3 is 15 amino acids long. CDR1 and CDR2 from the germline V gene are MDHEN and SYDVKM. Losses at the gene ends were 5 bases for V and 7 bases for J; bases not matched to a gene: 10. The CDR3 coding sequence is TGTGCCAGCAGTATACAACAGGGGATAGGTGAAAAACTGTTTTTT. It translates to CASSIQQGIGEKLFF.

This clonotype has only a few counts. J is TRBJ2-2 and V is TRBV29-1, with TRBD1 identical over 8 bases. Per germline, CDR1 SQVTM and CDR2 ANQGSEA. This CDR3 is built from 13 residues. Germline trimming cut 3 bases from V and 5 bases from J; bases unmatched to any gene: 2. CDR3 nucleotide sequence: TGCAGCGTTGACAGGGGGCTGACCGGGGAGCTGTTTTTT. Its translation is CSVDRGLTGELFF.

This sequence joins TRBV3-1 and TRBJ1-1; D remains ambiguous. This CDR3 has 13 residues. Germline lookup yields CDR1 LGHDT and CDR2 YNNKEL (reference sequence). V was trimmed by 1 base and J by 2 bases, leaving 5 bases between them. CDR3 bases: TGTGCCAGCAGCCAAGTTACAAACACTGAAGCTTTCTTT. This translates into CASSQVTNTEAFF.

The J gene is TRBJ2-2, the V gene TRBV20-1, with 8 bases identical to TRBD2. Germline loops: CDR1 DFQATT, CDR2 SNEGSKA (reference sequence). The trim removed 7 bases at V and 1 base at J, leaving 11 bases unmatched. The CDR3 loop spans 16 amino acids. This CDR3 reads CSVAREALQNTGELFF. CDR3 bases: TGCAGTGTAGCGCGGGAGGCCCTGCAGAACACCGGGGAGCTGTTTTTT.

As regards this clonotype: Being one base from a much bigger clone, this may be a read error. The chain carries TRBV3-1 and TRBJ1-2; no clear D gene. The CDR3 sequence is 12 residues long. The ends were cut back, 0 bases at V and 10 bases at J, with 9 bases in the middle. The germline CDR1 and CDR2 sequences are LGHDT and YNNKEL (reference sequence). In nucleotides, the CDR3 is TGTGCCAGCAGCCAAGAGCCGGCGAACTACACCTTC. Its translation is CASSQEPANYTF.

This clonotype was observed a handful of times. V and J are TRBV28 and TRBJ1-5; 8 bases align to TRBD1. Trimming removed 6 bases from V and 8 bases from J; junction bases left unmatched: 9. CDR3 length: 14 residues. Germline V CDR1 and CDR2: MDHEN, SYDVKM. CDR3 residues: CASSGGQGGEPQHF. CDR3 DNA: TGTGCCAGCAGCGGCGGACAGGGTGGTGAGCCCCAGCATTTT.

The chain is built from TRBV9 and TRBJ2-2, with TRBD2 as a possible D gene (5 bases). V was cut by 4 bases and J by 6 bases, with 19 bases left in between. Germline CDR1 SGDLS, CDR2 YYNGEE. CDR3 length: 16 residues. The CDR3 region has the DNA TGTGCCAGCAGCACAGAGGGTGGCTGGGGAGCCGGGGAGCTGTTTTTT. Amino acids: CASSTEGGWGAGELFF.

The chain is built from TRBV9 and TRBJ1-5; no clear D gene. Germline V lookup: CDR1 SGDLS, CDR2 YYNGEE. CDR3 length: 10 residues. Trimming shortened V by 3 bases and J by 7 bases, and 2 bases separated the two germline ends. The CDR3 coding sequence is TGTGCCAGCAGCGCCCAGCCCCAGCATTTT. It codes for CASSAQPQHF.

This sequence joins TRBV27 and TRBJ2-2; 9 bases line up with TRBD2. V was pared by 5 bases and J by 6 bases, with 13 bases of the junction left unmatched. The germline V gene encodes CDR1 MNHEY and CDR2 SMNVEV (reference sequence). This CDR3 has 17 residues. The CDR3 is CASSPPRLAGVAGELFF. CDR3 bases: TGTGCCAGCAGTCCGCCCCGCTTAGCGGGAGTTGCCGGGGAGCTGTTTTTT.

This clonotype was detected a few times. This chain links TRBV27 with TRBJ1-1, with D perhaps TRBD1 (5 bases). V lost 7 bases and J 5 bases, leaving 11 bases between the germline ends. CDR1 MNHEY and CDR2 SMNVEV come from the germline V gene (reference sequence). The length of the CDR3 is 12 residues. This CDR3 reads CASKNGGTEAFF. The CDR3 DNA is TGTGCCAGCAAGAACGGGGGAACTGAAGCTTTCTTT.

This clonotype was counted a few times. This sequence joins TRBV25-1 and TRBJ1-1; a possible D gene is TRBD1 (6 bases). The ends were cut back, 4 bases at V and 0 bases at J, with 15 bases in the middle. In germline, CDR1 is MGHDK, CDR2 SYGVNS. The CDR3 runs to 16 residues. The CDR3 DNA is TGTGCCAGCAGTGGGCCCCGGGGGCGGCTGAACACTGAAGCTTTCTTT. Protein sequence: CASSGPRGRLNTEAFF.

The chain is built from TRBV24-1 and TRBJ2-7; 7 positions agree with TRBD2. The CDR3 sequence is 14 residues long. V lost 4 bases and J lost 4; bases outside the gene matches: 6. Germline values: CDR1 KGHDR, CDR2 SFDVKD. CDR3 sequence (DNA): TGTGCCACCAGTGACCCCGGGCGGGGGTACGAGCAGTACTTC. Its protein product is CATSDPGRGYEQYF.

A few counts support this clonotype. This sequence joins TRBV6-2 or TRBV6-3 and TRBJ2-5; D is undetermined. Germline V gives CDR1 MNHEY, CDR2 SVGEGT. V gave up 3 bases and J gave up 5 bases, with 13 bases separating them. CDR3 length: 14 residues. The CDR3 region is CASSYVRSGETQYF. As DNA, the CDR3 is TGTGCCAGCAGTTATGTAAGGAGTGGGGAGACCCAGTACTTC.

This chain links TRBV25-1 with TRBJ2-3; D remains ambiguous. The germline V gene encodes CDR1 MGHDK and CDR2 SYGVNS. The CDR3 length is 12 residues. Trimming took off 4 bases at V and 3 bases at J, with 5 bases between the two ends. CDR3 sequence: CASSAQTDTQYF. CDR3 in DNA: TGTGCCAGCAGTGCCCAAACAGATACGCAGTATTTT.

This clonotype has only a few counts. The chain combines TRBV19 with TRBJ1-2; 8 bases match TRBD1. V trimming: 2 bases; J trimming: 2 bases; junction bases outside the gene matches: 7. Per the germline V gene, CDR1 is LNHDA and CDR2 is SQIVND (reference sequence). The CDR3 runs to 16 residues. The CDR3 sequence: CASSISSGGANYGYTF. The CDR3 DNA sequence: TGTGCCAGTAGTATAAGCTCAGGGGGCGCCAACTATGGCTACACCTTC.

The sample holds many counts of this clonotype. The rearrangement uses TRBV5-1 and TRBJ2-7; no clear D. V was pared by 0 bases and J by 2 bases, with 12 bases between. The CDR3 is made up of 15 amino acids. Per the germline V gene, CDR1 is SGHRS and CDR2 is YFSETQ. DNA of the CDR3: TGCGCCAGCAGCTTGGCCTCCTCCAGCACCTACGAGCAGTACTTC. Amino acids: CASSLASSSTYEQYF.

This clonotype was counted a few times. This sequence joins TRBV6-9 and TRBJ2-7; 9 bases match TRBD2. The CDR3 consists of 15 residues. Per germline, CDR1 MNHGY and CDR2 SVAAGI. Unmatched junction bases numbered 11, after V lost 4 bases and J lost 7 bases. CDR3 bases: TGTGCCAGCAGTTCAATAGCGGGAGCTAGGGGGGAGCAGTACTTC. Its translation: CASSSIAGARGEQYF.

This clonotype was picked up many times. This chain uses TRBV12-3 or TRBV12-4 with TRBJ1-1; D is possibly TRBD1 (5 bases). V lost 5 bases to trimming and J lost 4 bases, with 14 bases between them. CDR3 size: 14 residues. CDR3 coding DNA: TGTGCCAGCAGTCTAACTGGGGGACGCACTGAAGCTTTCTTT. Amino acid sequence: CASSLTGGRTEAFF.

With respect to this clonotype: This may come from a read error, since a much larger clone is one base off. The chain has TRBV11-2 and TRBJ1-1; D might be TRBD1 (6 bases). The CDR3 sequence is 14 residues long. The V end lost 2 bases, the J end lost 7 bases, and 14 bases lay between the germline ends. The germline gives CDR1 SGHAT, CDR2 FQNNGV. CDR3 loop: CASSLRGGGGEAFF. The DNA for the CDR3 is TGTGCCAGCAGCTTAAGGGGGGGGGGCGGTGAAGCTTTCTTT.